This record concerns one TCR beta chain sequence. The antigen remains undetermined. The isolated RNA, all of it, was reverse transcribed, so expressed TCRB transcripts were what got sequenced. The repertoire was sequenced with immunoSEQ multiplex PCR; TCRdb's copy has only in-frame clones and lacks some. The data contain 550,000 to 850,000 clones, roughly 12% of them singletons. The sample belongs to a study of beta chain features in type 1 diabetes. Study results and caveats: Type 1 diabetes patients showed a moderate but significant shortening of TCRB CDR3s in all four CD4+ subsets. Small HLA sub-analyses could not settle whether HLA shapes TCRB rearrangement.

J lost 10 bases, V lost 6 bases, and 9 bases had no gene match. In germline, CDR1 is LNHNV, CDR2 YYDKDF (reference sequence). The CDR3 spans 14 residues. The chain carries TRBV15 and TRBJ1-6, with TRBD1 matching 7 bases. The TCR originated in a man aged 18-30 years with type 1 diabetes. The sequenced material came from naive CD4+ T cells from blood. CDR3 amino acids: CATRGATGNSPLHF. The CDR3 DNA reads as TGTGCCACCAGGGGGGCGACAGGGAACTCACCCCTCCACTTT.